This T cell receptor (beta chain) appears in the sequencing data of a study of cytomegalovirus exposure and HLA in healthy donors. On this clone itself: At one of its ends the junction is not consistent with the germline gene, which may arise from a read error.

A multiplex PCR was run with 60 Vbeta primers and 13 Jbeta primers. TCRdb's copy holds only in-frame clones and misses some; the assay was immunoSEQ multiplex PCR. The table shows some 180,000 clones, with 60% to 85% occurring only once. The CDR3 runs 16 residues. Germline assignment: CDR1 SSHAT and CDR2 FNYEAQ (reference sequence). Input material: PBMCs. The receptor's source is a man aged 18 to 30 in good health and CMV-seronegative. V usage is TRBV7-7 and J usage is TRBJ2-7; 12 bases agree with TRBD2. This chain's CDR3 is CASSPLAGGPPNEQYF. CDR3 DNA sequence: TGTGCTAGCAGCCCCCTAGCGGGAGGGCCGCCGAACGAGCAGTACTTC.